This T cell receptor beta chain was recorded in a study of T cells in Graves' hyperthyroidism and ophthalmopathy. TCR beta CDR3 regions were amplified from RNA transcripts. TCR CDR3 regions were first amplified by RT-PCR with HTBI primers. Using its own MiXCR run on the multiplex PCR reads, TCRdb lists one record per CDR3 protein. The sample holds hundreds of thousands of distinct CDR3 sequences; 40% to 55% are singletons and the top ten take under 8%. Sequencing was performed on peripheral blood or thyroid tissue (not recorded which). This TCR came from an adult man with Graves' disease, either hyperthyroidism or ophthalmopathy (not recorded which).

CDR3: CASSLWSSGRSSTYTGELFF. The CDR3, as DNA: TGTGCCAGCAGCTTGTGGTCTAGCGGGAGGTCTTCAACGTACACCGGGGAGCTGTTTTTT. The chain has TRBV6-4 and TRBJ2-2, with 11 bases fitting TRBD2. J was trimmed by 3 bases and V by 6 bases; bases with no gene match: 18. The CDR3 extends over 20 amino acids. The germline V gene encodes CDR1 MRHNA and CDR2 SNTAGT.